This is a list of T cell receptor beta chains from one sample in a study of human T cells and chemical hapten exposure. In TCRdb, the RACE reads were re-called with MiXCR into one record per CDR3 protein. The sample contains some 82,000 distinct CDR3 sequences, 6.6% of which appear only once. The sequences come from whole blood, collected in connection with sensitization to the hapten diphenylcyclopropenone (DPC). These receptors all come from a woman between 25 and 40 years old with alopecia areata. Some clones in this sample may be carry-over from other donors' samples. The CDR3 runs from the conserved cysteine through the conserved F or W. The order of the fields is D gene, V gene, clone size, J gene, CDR3 protein, CDR3 DNA. D genes are given only for firm matches. Size is omitted from some rows. Given values are once, few, many or a class for expanded clones.

.	TRBV3-1	.	TRBJ1-1	CASSQLTGNTEAFF	TGTGCCAGCAGCCAATTGACAGGGAACACTGAAGCTTTCTTT
.	TRBV15	many	TRBJ1-1	CATSRSPQGTEAFF	TGTGCCACCAGCAGATCCCCACAGGGCACAGAAGCTTTCTTT
TRBD2	TRBV3-1	many	TRBJ2-1	CASSQDQGLAGGKNEQFF	TGTGCCAGCAGCCAAGATCAAGGACTAGCGGGGGGCAAGAATGAGCAGTTCTTC
.	TRBV18	few	TRBJ1-5	CASSPANMGSNQPQHF	TGTGCCAGCTCACCAGCAAATATGGGGTCCAATCAGCCCCAGCATTTT
.	TRBV4-1	many	TRBJ1-4	CASSQDPGVGGEKLFF	TGCGCCAGCAGCCAAGATCCGGGGGTCGGGGGTGAAAAACTGTTTTTT
TRBD2	TRBV12-3/TRBV12-4	many	TRBJ2-3	CASSLEAGGPIGTQYF	TGTGCCAGCAGTTTAGAAGCGGGGGGGCCGATAGGTACGCAGTATTTT
TRBD1	TRBV2	.	TRBJ1-1	CASFVTGFYNTEAFF	TGTGCCAGTTTTGTGACAGGGTTTTATAACACTGAAGCTTTCTTT
TRBD1	TRBV4-1	.	TRBJ2-6	CASSQGRGLSGANVLTF	TGCGCCAGCAGCCAAGGCAGGGGGTTATCTGGGGCCAACGTCCTGACTTTC
.	TRBV12-3/TRBV12-4	few	TRBJ1-2	CASRGGRLNYGYTF	TGTGCCAGCAGGGGGGGCCGTCTTAACTATGGCTACACCTTC
.	TRBV29-1	.	TRBJ1-6	CSVTVRVNNSPLHF	TGCAGCGTTACGGTTAGGGTGAATAATTCACCCCTCCACTTT